This record covers a single T cell receptor beta chain. CDR3-region Arm-PCR and iRepertoire HTBI primers produced the TCR beta libraries. One entry per CDR3 protein results from TCRdb running MiXCR on the multiplex PCR reads. Of about 310,000 distinct CDR3 sequences listed, 22% were seen once; the top ten hold roughly 56%. The source of the sample is a study of regulatory T cells in long-lasting Graves disease. Time point defined: persistent/refractory GD, antithyroid drugs over 5 years with positive TRAb. From PBMCs, RNA was extracted and then used to make the TCR library. The TCR was taken from a female donor with Graves disease. Sequencing used peripheral blood mononuclear cells (PBMCs), obtained when the disease was refractory, from a patient treated with antithyroid drugs.

The CDR3 is CSVESAAGTYQETQYF. As DNA, the CDR3 is TGCAGCGTTGAATCTGCGGCGGGTACTTACCAAGAGACCCAGTACTTC. V usage is TRBV29-1 and J usage is TRBJ2-5, with D possibly being TRBD2 (5 bases). Per the germline V gene, CDR1 is SQVTM and CDR2 is ANQGSEA. The V gene lost 2 bases and the J gene lost 0 bases, with 16 bases spanning the gap. CDR3 size: 16 residues.